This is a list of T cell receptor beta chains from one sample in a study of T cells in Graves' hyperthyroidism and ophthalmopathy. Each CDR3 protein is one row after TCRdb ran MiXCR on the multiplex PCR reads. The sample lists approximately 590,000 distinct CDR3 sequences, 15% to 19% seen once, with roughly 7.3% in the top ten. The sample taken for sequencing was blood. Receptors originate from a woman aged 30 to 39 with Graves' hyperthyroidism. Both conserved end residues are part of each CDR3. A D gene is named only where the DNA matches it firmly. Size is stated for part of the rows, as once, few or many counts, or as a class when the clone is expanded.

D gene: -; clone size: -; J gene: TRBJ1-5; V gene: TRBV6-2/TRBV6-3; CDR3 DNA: TGTGCCAGCAGGGCTCGTCCCAGCAATCAGCCCCAGCATTTT; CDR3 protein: CASRARPSNQPQHF
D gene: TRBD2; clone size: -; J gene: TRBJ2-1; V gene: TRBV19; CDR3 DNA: TGTGCCAGTAGTACCCCGTGGGGCTTAGCGGGAATGAGGCCCTACAATGAGCAGTTCTTC; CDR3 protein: CASSTPWGLAGMRPYNEQFF
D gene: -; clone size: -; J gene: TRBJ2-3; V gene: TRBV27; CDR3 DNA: TGTGCCAGCAGATGGACATCTAGCACAGATACGCAGTATTTT; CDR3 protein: CASRWTSSTDTQYF
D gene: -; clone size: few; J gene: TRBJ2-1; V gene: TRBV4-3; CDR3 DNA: TGCGCCAGCAGCCAAACCTCCCTCGTCAATGAGCAGTTCTTC; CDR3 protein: CASSQTSLVNEQFF
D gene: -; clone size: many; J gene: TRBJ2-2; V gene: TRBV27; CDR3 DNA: TGTGCCAGCAGTTTTGCCGGGGAGCTGTTTTTT; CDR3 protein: CASSFAGELFF
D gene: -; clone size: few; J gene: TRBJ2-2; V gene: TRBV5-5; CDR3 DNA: TGTGCCAGCAGCACGACAGACTCCGGGGAGCTGTTTTTT; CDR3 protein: CASSTTDSGELFF
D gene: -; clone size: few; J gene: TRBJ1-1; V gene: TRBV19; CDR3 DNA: TGTGCCAGTGAGGGCAGAAGAGCTTTCTTT; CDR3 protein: CASEGRRAFF
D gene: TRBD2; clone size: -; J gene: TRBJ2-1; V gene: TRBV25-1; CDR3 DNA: TGTGCCAGCAGTGGGGGACTAGCGGGAGCTAGGTACAATGAGCAGTTCTTC; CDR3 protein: CASSGGLAGARYNEQFF
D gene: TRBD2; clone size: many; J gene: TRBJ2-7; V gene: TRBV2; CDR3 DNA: TGTGCCATCACACTAGCGCGAAGCTCCTACGAGCAGTACTTC; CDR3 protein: CAITLARSSYEQYF
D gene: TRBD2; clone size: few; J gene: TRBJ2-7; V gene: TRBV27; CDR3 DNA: TGTGCCAGCAGTTTAATGGCGGGAGGGCCCTACGAGCAGTACTTC; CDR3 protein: CASSLMAGGPYEQYF
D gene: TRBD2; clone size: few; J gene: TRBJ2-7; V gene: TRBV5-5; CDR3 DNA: TGTGCCAGCAGCCGACAACCCTTAGCGGGGGGGTCCTACGAGCAGTACTTC; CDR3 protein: CASSRQPLAGGSYEQYF
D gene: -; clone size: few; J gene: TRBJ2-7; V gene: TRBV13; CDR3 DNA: TGTGCCAGCAGCTCTGGACAGTCTACCTACGAGCAGTACTTC; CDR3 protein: CASSSGQSTYEQYF
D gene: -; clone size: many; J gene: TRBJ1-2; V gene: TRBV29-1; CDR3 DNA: TGCAGCGTTGCACCGGAAGGCTACACCTTC; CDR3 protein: CSVAPEGYTF
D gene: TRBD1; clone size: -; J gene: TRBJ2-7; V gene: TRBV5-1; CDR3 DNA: TGCGCCAGCAGCTTGGCCGGGACAGATAGCTCCTACGAGCAGTACTTC; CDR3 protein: CASSLAGTDSSYEQYF
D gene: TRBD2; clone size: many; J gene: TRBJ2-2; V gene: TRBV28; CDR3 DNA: TGTGCCAGCAGTCTACGGACTAGCGGGAGACCCGGGGAGCTGTTTTTT; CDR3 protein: CASSLRTSGRPGELFF
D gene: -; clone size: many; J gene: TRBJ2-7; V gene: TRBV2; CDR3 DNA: TGTGCCAGCAGTGCTCAGGCGGCTAAAGGCGAGCAGTACTTC; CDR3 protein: CASSAQAAKGEQYF
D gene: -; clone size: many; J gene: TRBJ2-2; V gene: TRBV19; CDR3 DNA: TGTGCCAGTAATGGAGGCCGGGGCACCGGGGAGCTGTTTTTT; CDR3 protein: CASNGGRGTGELFF
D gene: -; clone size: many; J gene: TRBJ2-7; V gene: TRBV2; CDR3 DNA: TGTGCCAGCAGTGAGAGGGGCGGGCGGACAACCTACGAGCAGTACTTC; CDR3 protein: CASSERGGRTTYEQYF
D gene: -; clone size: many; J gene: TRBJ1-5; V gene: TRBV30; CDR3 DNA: TGTGCCTGGAGCCCGGGCACCAATCAGCCCCAGCATTTT; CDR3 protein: CAWSPGTNQPQHF
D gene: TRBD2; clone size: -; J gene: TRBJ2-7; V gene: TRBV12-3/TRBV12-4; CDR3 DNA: TGTGCCAGCAGTTTGATGGGACTAGCGGGAGGGCCGGGTGAGCAGTACTTC; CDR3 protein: CASSLMGLAGGPGEQYF
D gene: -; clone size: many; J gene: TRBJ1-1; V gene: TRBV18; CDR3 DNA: TGTGCCAGCTCACAGACAGGCATGAACACTGAAGCTTTCTTT; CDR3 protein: CASSQTGMNTEAFF
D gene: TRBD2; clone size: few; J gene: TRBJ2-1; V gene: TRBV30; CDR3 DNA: TGTGCCTGGGGACTAGCGGGCGGATACAATGAGCAGTTCTTC; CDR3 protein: CAWGLAGGYNEQFF
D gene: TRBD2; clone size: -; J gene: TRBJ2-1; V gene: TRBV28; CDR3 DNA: TGTGCCAGCTTAGGCCGGCTACCGGGACTAGCGGGACTCACCGCCTACAATGGGCAGTTCTTC; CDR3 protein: CASLGRLPGLAGLTAYNGQFF
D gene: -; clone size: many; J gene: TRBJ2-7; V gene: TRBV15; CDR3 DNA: TGTGCCACCAGCAGAGGACCGGCACACTTCGGGTACTACGAGCAGTACTTC; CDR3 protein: CATSRGPAHFGYYEQYF
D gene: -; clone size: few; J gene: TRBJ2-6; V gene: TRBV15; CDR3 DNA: TGTGCCACCAGCAGAGATGCGGGGGCGGTTGTAGCTGACGGGGCCAACGTCCTGACTTTC; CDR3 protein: CATSRDAGAVVADGANVLTF
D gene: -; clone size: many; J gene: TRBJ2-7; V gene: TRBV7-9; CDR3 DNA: TGTGCCAGCAGCTTATTTGAGGGATCCTACGAGCAGTACTTC; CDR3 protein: CASSLFEGSYEQYF
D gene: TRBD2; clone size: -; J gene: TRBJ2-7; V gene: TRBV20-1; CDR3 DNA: TGCAGTGCCTCCAGGACTAGCGGGAGCCACTACGAGCAGTACTTC; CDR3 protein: CSASRTSGSHYEQYF
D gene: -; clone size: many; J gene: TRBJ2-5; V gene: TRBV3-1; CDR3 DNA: TGTGCCAGCAGCCAAGTAAGGGTCGGGGAGACCCAGTACTTC; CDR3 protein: CASSQVRVGETQYF
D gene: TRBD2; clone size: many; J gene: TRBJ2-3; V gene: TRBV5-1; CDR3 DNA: TGCGCCAGCAGCTTTCGACTAGCGGGAGGGTACACAGATACGCAGTATTTT; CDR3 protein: CASSFRLAGGYTDTQYF
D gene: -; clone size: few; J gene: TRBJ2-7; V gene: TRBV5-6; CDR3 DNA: TGTGCCAGCAGCGAAGGGGACGTCCGTGCCTACGAGCAGTACTTC; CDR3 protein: CASSEGDVRAYEQYF
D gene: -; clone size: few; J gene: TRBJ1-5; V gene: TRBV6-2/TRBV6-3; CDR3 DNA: TGTGCCAGCAGTTACTCGATGAGGGATCAGCCCCAGCATTTT; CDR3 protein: CASSYSMRDQPQHF
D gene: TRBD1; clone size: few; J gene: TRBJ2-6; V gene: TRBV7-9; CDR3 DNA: TGTGCCAGCAGCCTCGGGACAGGGGGCGGTGGGGCCAACGTCCTGACTTTC; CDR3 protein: CASSLGTGGGGANVLTF
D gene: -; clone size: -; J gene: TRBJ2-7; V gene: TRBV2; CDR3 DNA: TGTGCCAGCAGTTACTCGATCTGGACCGAGTTGTACGAGCAGTACTTC; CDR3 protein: CASSYSIWTELYEQYF
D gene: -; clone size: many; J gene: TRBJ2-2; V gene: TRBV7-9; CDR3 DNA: TGTGCCAGCAGCTTTCAGGGGCGATCCGGGGAGCTGTTTTTT; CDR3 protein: CASSFQGRSGELFF
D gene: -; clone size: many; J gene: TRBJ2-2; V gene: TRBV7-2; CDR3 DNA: TGTGCCAGCAGCATAACAACAGGTCTCGGTGGGGAGCTGTTTTTT; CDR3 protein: CASSITTGLGGELFF
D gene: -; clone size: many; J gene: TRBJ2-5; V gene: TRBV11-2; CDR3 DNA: TGTGCCAGCAGCTTTAGCGCTAGCTTCGGGCAAGAGACCCAGTACTTC; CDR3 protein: CASSFSASFGQETQYF
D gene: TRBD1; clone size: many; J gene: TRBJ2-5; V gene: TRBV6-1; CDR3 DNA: TGTGCCAGCACCTTTGACAGGGCCAACGGAGAGACCCAGTACTTC; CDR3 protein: CASTFDRANGETQYF
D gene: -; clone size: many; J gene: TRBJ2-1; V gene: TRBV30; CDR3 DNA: TGTGCCTGGAACCGGGGAGGTGGGAATGAGCAGTTCTTC; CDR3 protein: CAWNRGGGNEQFF
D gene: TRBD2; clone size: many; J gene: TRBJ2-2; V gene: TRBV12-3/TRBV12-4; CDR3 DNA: TGTGCCAGCAGCGCCCGACTAGCGGGAGGGCCAGGCACCGGGGAGCTGTTTTTT; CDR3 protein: CASSARLAGGPGTGELFF
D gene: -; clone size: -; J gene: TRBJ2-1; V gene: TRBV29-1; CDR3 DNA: TGCAGCGCCTCGTTTCTTGCGGACAATGAGCAGTTCTTC; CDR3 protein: CSASFLADNEQFF
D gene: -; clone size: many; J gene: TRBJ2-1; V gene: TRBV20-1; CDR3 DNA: TGCAGTGCTAGATCGGGGGGCCCTGAGCAGTTCTTC; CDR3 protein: CSARSGGPEQFF
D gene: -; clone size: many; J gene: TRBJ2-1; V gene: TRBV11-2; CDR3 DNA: TGTGCCAGCACGCCAAGGGACACAGGGAACAATGAGCAGTTCTTC; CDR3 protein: CASTPRDTGNNEQFF
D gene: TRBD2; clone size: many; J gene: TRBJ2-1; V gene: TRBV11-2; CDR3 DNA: TGTGCCAGCAGCTTAGCCTTAACCGGGACTAGTGGTGATGAGCAGTTCTTC; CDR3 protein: CASSLALTGTSGDEQFF
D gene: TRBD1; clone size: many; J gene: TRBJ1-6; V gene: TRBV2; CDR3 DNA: TGTGCCAGCAGTGATGAGACAGGGGGTAATTCACCCCTCCACTTT; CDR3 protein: CASSDETGGNSPLHF
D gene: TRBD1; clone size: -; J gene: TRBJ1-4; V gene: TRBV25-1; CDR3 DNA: TGTGCCAGCAGTGAGCCCAGGGGGCGGCGTGAAAAACTGTTTTTT; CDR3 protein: CASSEPRGRREKLFF
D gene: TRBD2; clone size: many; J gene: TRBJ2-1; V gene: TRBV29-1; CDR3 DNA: TGCAGCGTTGATGATGCGATCGGCGGGAGTAGCGATGAGCAGTTCTTC; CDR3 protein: CSVDDAIGGSSDEQFF
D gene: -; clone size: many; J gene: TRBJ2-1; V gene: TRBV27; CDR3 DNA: TGTGCCAGCAGTCCCGGTTCCCGTCGGCCCCATGAGCAGTTCTTC; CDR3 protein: CASSPGSRRPHEQFF
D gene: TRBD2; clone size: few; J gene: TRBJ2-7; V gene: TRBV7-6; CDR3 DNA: TGTGCCAGCAGCTTAGTGCTAGCGGGAGACGAGCAGTACTTC; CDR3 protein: CASSLVLAGDEQYF
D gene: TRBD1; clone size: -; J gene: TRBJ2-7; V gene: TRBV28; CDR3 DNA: TGTGCCAGCAGTGCGACGGGACAGGGGGTCCACTACGAGCAGTACTTC; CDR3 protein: CASSATGQGVHYEQYF
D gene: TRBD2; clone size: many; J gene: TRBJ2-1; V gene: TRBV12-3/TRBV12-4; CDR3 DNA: TGTGCCAGCAGTTTAGGGGATCTAGCGGGAGTTTCCTACAATGAGCAGTTCTTC; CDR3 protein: CASSLGDLAGVSYNEQFF
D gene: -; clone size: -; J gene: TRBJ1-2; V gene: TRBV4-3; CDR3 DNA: TGCGCCAGCAGCCACGTACAGGCTATGGGCTACACCTTC; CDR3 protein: CASSHVQAMGYTF
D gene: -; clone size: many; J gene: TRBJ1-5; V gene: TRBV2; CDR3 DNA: TGTGCCAGCAGTGATGAGGGTGGCGGGCAGCCCCAGCATTTT; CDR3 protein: CASSDEGGGQPQHF
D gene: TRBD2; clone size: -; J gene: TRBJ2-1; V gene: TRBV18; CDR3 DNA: TGTGCCAGCTCACCCGTAGCGGGAGGGGTAAATGAGCAGTTCTTC; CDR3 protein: CASSPVAGGVNEQFF
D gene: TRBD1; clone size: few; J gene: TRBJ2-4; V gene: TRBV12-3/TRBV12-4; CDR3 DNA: TGTGCCAGCAGAGATGGGACAGGGAAAAACATTCAGTACTTC; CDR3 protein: CASRDGTGKNIQYF
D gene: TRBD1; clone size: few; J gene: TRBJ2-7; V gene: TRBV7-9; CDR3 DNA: TGTGCCAGCAGCAAGACGGGACAGGGGTACGGCGAGCAGTACTTC; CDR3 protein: CASSKTGQGYGEQYF